The 22 T cell receptor beta chains reported below all come from one sample, sequenced in a study of T cell responses to AZD1222 COVID-19 vaccine. Profiled with immunoSEQ multiplex PCR; TCRdb holds only in-frame clones, not every one. The data hold 110,000 to 150,000 clones, with approximately 94% observed a single time. The specimen was peripheral blood, collected on day 0 of AZD1222 vaccination. These receptors were collected from an adult in good health.

J is TRBJ2-1 and V is TRBV19; 7 positions match TRBD2. With V trimmed by 5 bases and J by 0 bases, 7 bases remained unmatched. Germline assignment: CDR1 LNHDA and CDR2 SQIVND (reference sequence). The CDR3 is 16 residues long. In DNA form, the CDR3 reads TGTGCCAGTAGTCGAGCGGGGTCAGGCTCCTACAATGAGCAGTTCTTC. As protein: CASSRAGSGSYNEQFF. The variable domain in full, with the rest retrieved from reference TRBV19 and TRBJ2-1, is DGGITQSPKYLFRKEGQNVTLSCEQNLNHDAMYWYRQDPGQGLRLIYYSQIVNDFQKGDIAEGYSVSREKKESFPLTVTSAQKNPTAFYLCASSRAGSGSYNEQFFGPGTRLTVL.

The rearrangement joins TRBV4-1 to TRBJ1-6, with 10 bases that match TRBD1. The CDR3 length is 16 residues. Per germline, CDR1 MGHRA and CDR2 YSYEKL. Trimming removed 2 bases from V and 9 bases from J; junction bases left unmatched: 7. CDR3 sequence (DNA): TGCGCCAGCAGCCAACAAACGGGACAGGGGAGTTCACCCCTCCACTTT. This translates into CASSQQTGQGSSPLHF.

This clone occurred once. The V call is TRBV9, the J call TRBJ2-3; TRBD2 is a possible D gene (6 bases). V was trimmed by 4 bases and J by 2 bases, leaving 14 bases between them. In germline, CDR1 is SGDLS, CDR2 YYNGEE. This CDR3 spans 15 amino acids. The CDR3 sequence is CASSPPGDPTDTQYF. The CDR3 DNA is TGTGCCAGCAGCCCTCCGGGGGACCCCACAGATACGCAGTATTTT.

This chain connects TRBV7-9 to TRBJ2-3, with 10 nucleotides matching TRBD1. V was pared by 5 bases and J by 8 bases, with 16 bases of the junction left unmatched. This CDR3 is built from 17 residues. Germline V gene lookup returns CDR1 SEHNR and CDR2 FQNEAQ (reference sequence). The CDR3 DNA sequence: TGTGCCAGCAGCAAGCGACAGGGGGCCGGCGAGGGCGGTACGCAGTATTTT. Translated: CASSKRQGAGEGGTQYF.

The chain combines TRBV11-1 with TRBJ2-3, with 9 positions matching TRBD2. Germline-derived CDR1 and CDR2 are SGHAT and FQDESV (reference sequence). This CDR3 spans 16 amino acids. V gave up 5 bases and J gave up 1 base; unmatched junction bases: 7. The CDR3 sequence is CASSPEAGGRTDTQYF. The CDR3 DNA reads as TGTGCCAGCAGCCCCGAAGCGGGGGGACGCACAGATACGCAGTATTTT.

This chain uses TRBV2 with TRBJ1-2; a weak D match, TRBD1 (5 bases). This CDR3 is built from 13 residues. Per germline, CDR1 SNHLY and CDR2 FYNNEI. Trimming cost V 7 bases and J 2 bases, with 11 bases left between them. In DNA, the CDR3 is TGTGCCAGCACCGGGGGGGGGAACTATGGCTACACCTTC. Amino acid sequence: CASTGGGNYGYTF.

The chain has TRBV7-3 and TRBJ1-2, with D uncertain. The germline V gene has CDR1 SGHTA and CDR2 FQGTGA. The CDR3 is 15 amino acids. The V gene lost 1 base and the J gene lost 2 bases, with 11 bases spanning the gap. As DNA, the CDR3 is TGTGCCAGCAGCTTAAATGGAGGAGACAACTATGGCTACACCTTC. It yields the protein CASSLNGGDNYGYTF.

The chain employs TRBV7-3 and TRBJ1-1; a possible D gene is TRBD1 (5 bases). The CDR3 extends over 13 amino acids. Germline V gene data show CDR1 as SGHTA and CDR2 as FQGTGA. The V end was cut by 5 bases, the J end by 3 bases, with 10 bases between. The CDR3 DNA follows: TGTGCCAGCAGCACAAGCAGGGACACTGAAGCTTTCTTT. Its translation is CASSTSRDTEAFF.

The V gene is TRBV11-2, the J gene TRBJ2-7; 8 nucleotides align to TRBD1. The J segment lost 1 base and the V segment lost 1 base, leaving 6 bases of the junction unmatched. This CDR3 is built from 16 residues. CDR1 SGHAT and CDR2 FQNNGV come from the germline V gene. CDR3 residues: CASSLGYGQGSYEQYF. The CDR3 DNA sequence: TGTGCCAGCAGCTTAGGGTACGGACAGGGTTCCTACGAGCAGTACTTC.

The chain joins TRBV4-1 to TRBJ1-1; TRBD1 matches at 8 bases. Trimming cost V 2 bases and J 4 bases; bases outside gene matches: 3. The V gene's germline CDR1 is MGHRA and CDR2 YSYEKL. The CDR3 has 14 residues. CDR3 nucleotides: TGCGCCAGCAGCCAAACCCAGGGGGCCACTGAAGCTTTCTTT. This codes for CASSQTQGATEAFF.

The chain carries TRBV19 and TRBJ1-1; the D gene is possibly TRBD1 (6 bases). V dropped 3 bases and J dropped 4 bases, with 15 bases sitting between them. The germline CDR1 and CDR2 sequences are LNHDA and SQIVND (reference sequence). The CDR3 extends over 15 amino acids. CDR3 protein: CASSIGAGVTTEAFF. The DNA for the CDR3 is TGTGCCAGTAGTATTGGGGCAGGGGTGACCACTGAAGCTTTCTTT.

This chain joins TRBV24-1 and TRBJ2-1; 10 nucleotides agree with TRBD1. The CDR3 covers 16 residues. The junction had 6 bases not matched to a gene; V was cut back by 0 bases and J by 8 bases. Germline V gene data show CDR1 as KGHDR and CDR2 as SFDVKD. The CDR3, as DNA: TGTGCCACCAGTGATTTGGGACAGGGGGTCGAGGATGAGCAGTTCTTC. Translating gives CATSDLGQGVEDEQFF.

This chain joins TRBV3-1 (or the pseudogene TRBV3-2) and TRBJ1-1, with D unresolved. Looked up from germline, CDR1 is LGHDT and CDR2 is YNNKEL (reference sequence). The CDR3 has 12 amino acids. Trimming stripped 1 base from V and 12 bases from J, with 12 bases between. The DNA for the CDR3 is TGTGCCAGCAGCCAAGTCGGAGGGAAATCTTTCTTT. Protein sequence: CASSQVGGKSFF.

V is TRBV29-1 and J is TRBJ2-7; maybe TRBD2 (6 bases). The CDR3 has 12 residues. V was shortened by 4 bases and J by 1 base, with 8 bases between the two germline ends. From germline, CDR1 is SQVTM and CDR2 ANQGSEA. The CDR3 spells CSVGRGSYEQYF. CDR3 bases: TGCAGCGTTGGCCGGGGGTCCTACGAGCAGTACTTC.

The chain links TRBV4-2 to TRBJ1-2; perhaps TRBD1 as D (5 bases). The germline gives CDR1 LGHNA, CDR2 YNFKEQ. V gave up 0 bases and J gave up 7 bases, with 15 bases separating them. The CDR3 runs to 15 residues. CDR3: CASSQEPFRAGGYTF. Written as DNA, the CDR3 is TGTGCCAGCAGCCAAGAACCTTTCAGGGCGGGTGGCTACACCTTC.

The chain employs TRBV7-9 and TRBJ1-5; D is unclear. Looked up from germline, CDR1 is SEHNR and CDR2 is FQNEAQ (reference sequence). V lost 2 bases to trimming and J lost 4 bases, with 6 bases between them. This CDR3 has 13 residues. The CDR3 protein is CASSLTGNQPQHF. In DNA, the CDR3 is TGTGCCAGCAGCTTAACGGGGAATCAGCCCCAGCATTTT.

The gene calls are TRBV6-6 and TRBJ1-2; 7 bases align to TRBD1. J was trimmed by 3 bases and V by 7 bases; bases with no gene match: 5. The germline V gene encodes CDR1 MNHNY and CDR2 SVGAGI (reference sequence). The CDR3 contains 13 residues. The CDR3 region has the DNA TGTGCCAGCAACTCGGACAGGTACTATGGCTACACCTTC. It translates to CASNSDRYYGYTF.

CDR3 sequence reads: CASSFTSNRGTDTQYF. CDR3 DNA sequence: TGCGCCAGCAGCTTTACTTCTAACAGGGGGACGGATACGCAGTATTTT. The rearrangement links TRBV5-1 to TRBJ2-3; 8 bases fit TRBD1. The CDR3 covers 16 residues. The germline CDR1 and CDR2 sequences are SGHRS and YFSETQ. V shed 2 bases and J 6 bases; nucleotides not matched to a gene: 11.

CDR3 in DNA: TGTGCCAGCTATCGCAGGGGGCACGGCTACACCTTC. Translation gives CASYRRGHGYTF. The chain carries TRBV27 and TRBJ1-2; 8 bases are shared with TRBD1. Germline V lookup: CDR1 MNHEY, CDR2 SMNVEV (reference sequence). J lost 8 bases, V lost 8 bases, and 7 bases had no gene match. This CDR3 is 12 amino acids long.

This clone was observed once. The chain links TRBV10-3 to TRBJ1-2, with D maybe TRBD1 (5 bases). The CDR3 runs 14 residues. Trimming took 8 bases from V and 4 from J, leaving 17 bases between them. Germline V gene sequence: CDR1 ENHRY, CDR2 SYGVKD. The CDR3 reads CAIGETQGPYGYTF. The CDR3 nucleotides read TGTGCCATCGGGGAAACTCAGGGTCCCTATGGCTACACCTTC.

This clone appeared a single time. The rearrangement uses TRBV19 and TRBJ1-5; the D is unclear. CDR3 length equals 15 residues. Germline lookup yields CDR1 LNHDA and CDR2 SQIVND (reference sequence). Trimming cost V 1 base and J 3 bases, with 10 bases left between them. For the CDR3, the DNA is TGTGCCAGTAGTATAGTGTCCGGGCACAATCAGCCCCAGCATTTT. Protein: CASSIVSGHNQPQHF.

This chain uses TRBV29-1 with TRBJ1-4; TRBD1 matches 8 bases. The CDR3 is made up of 13 amino acids. Germline V gene data show CDR1 as SQVTM and CDR2 as ANQGSEA. Losses at the gene ends were 3 bases for V and 6 bases for J; bases not matched to a gene: 3. The CDR3 DNA reads as TGCAGCGTTGATCAGACAGGGGATGAAAAACTGTTTTTT. Residues: CSVDQTGDEKLFF.